A single T cell receptor (beta chain) is shown here with its context. Its antigen specificity is not known. No base quality values were provided; no much bigger clone lies one nucleotide off. The data were obtained in a study of shared clonotypes between healthy human individuals (dated by TCRdb to 2020 to 2022). Looking at the study overall: The cohort comprised two women and a few men aged 18 to 49 years. Blood TCR repertoires of roughly five healthy adults were deeply sequenced to estimate repertoire size and the extent of clonotype sharing between individuals. To increase sequencing depth and limit assay-specific biases, different laboratories used diverse techniques to prepare libraries and sequence TCR repertoires. Each donor's leukapheresis produced roughly between roughly 0.85 and 10 billion PBMCs. For each donor, CD4 naive and CD4 memory were each given three plates, CD8 naive was given two plates, and CD8 memory was given one plate. Study-wide findings and limitations: Across a few donors, around 5.4% of naive CD4, roughly 3.8% of naive CD8, under 2.5% of memory CD4, and 0.4% of memory CD8 clonotypes were shared. Sampling was limited to blood, and TCR repertoires in tissue likely differ from TCR repertoires in blood. Even with the large sequencing depth, rarefaction of the sorted-subset datasets indicated that sequencing was incomplete. Because the study included only a small number of donors, the genetic and exposure-history diversity represented was limited. Clonotypes shared by all four sorted-subset donors showed higher generation probabilities than non-shared clonotypes. Pairwise subsampling led to the expectation that sequencing depth would affect the degree of clonotype sharing among donors. Naive subsets generally had larger estimated clonotype richness than memory subsets.

The germline V gene encodes CDR1 SGDLS and CDR2 YYNGEE. Deletion took 1 base off V and 4 bases off J, with a span of 9 bases between the germline ends. From the cysteine up to the phenylalanine, the CDR3 has a length of 14 residues. Only CDR3 DNA is held: 42 bases, read in frame from base 1. The donors were healthy, HIV-negative adults with no recently reported acute infections or vaccinations. Only Caucasian adults living in Nashville, Tennessee, USA were represented among the donors. CD4+ T cells were enriched by magnetic negative selection, after which naive cells were positively selected on CD45RA and the negative fraction was taken as the memory subset. After blood collection by leukapheresis, PBMCs were isolated using Ficoll-Histopaque density gradient centrifugation and then cryopreserved in the vapor phase of liquid nitrogen. Purity and quantity of every magnetically sorted T cell population were checked by analytical flow cytometry. Genomic DNA was isolated from every sorted fraction and measured by UV absorbance on a Nanodrop 2000c.

Using the deep immunoSEQ assay, multiplex PCR amplified TCR CDR3 regions from genomic DNA. Extracted genomic DNA from each cell subset was distributed evenly across all wells of several immunoSEQ 96-well plates, and each plate was treated as a replicate. Each replicate PCR for sorted subsets received about 210 ng genomic DNA, equal to some 32,000 T cell genomes. Purified libraries were quantified with a Qubit 3.0 fluorometer, sized on a Bioanalyzer 2100, and re-quantified with the KAPA Library Quantification kit. Every immunoSEQ 96-well plate was sequenced on a dedicated single-read 150-cycle Illumina NextSeq 550 flow cell. The published analysis was carried out like this. Because the immunoSEQ output included only junctional sequences and no quality scores, the filtering could not be the same as the filtering used for full-length reads. To assign V/J genes and CDR3, sequences were annotated using PyIR, a Python wrapper for IgBLAST v1.9, with IMGT germline references. Reads with weak V/J assignments (E-value above 1e-6), missing CDR3, stop codons, out-of-frame junctions, or ambiguous translated residues were removed. V3J clonotypes were defined as sequences sharing the same inferred V gene, J gene, and CDR3 amino acid sequence. Percentage overlap between repertoires was calculated by dividing the number of shared unique clonotypes by the size of the smaller repertoire. Three approaches were used to assess repertoire richness: RTK rarefaction, the Chao1 estimator, and Recon v2.1 estimates of unobserved clonotypes. For all TCRbeta clonotypes obtained by the gDNA method from a few donors, generation probabilities were computed with OLGA. The immuneACCESS repertoire file appears here via TCRdb, limited to in-frame rearrangements. These files lack a portion of the clones; in checked studies, under half of the deficit traces to unresolved V genes, and the cause of the others is not known. The V and J calls and clone size come from that table; D and trimming were worked out from the DNA. For this sample there are about 2 million clones; roughly 94% appear just once. The ten largest clones capture 0.1% to 0.15% of the sample.

This receptor was obtained from a man younger than 35 in good health. Recombination connected TRBV9 to TRBJ1-5, with the D segment identity uncertain. Specimen: naive CD4+ T cells sorted from blood. Interpreted using the paper, the cell subset or site label stands for: CD45RA+ positively selected. In nucleotide form, the sequence is TGTGCCAGCAGCGTAACGGACGAAAATCAGCCCCAGCATTTT. This yields the protein CASSVTDENQPQHF.